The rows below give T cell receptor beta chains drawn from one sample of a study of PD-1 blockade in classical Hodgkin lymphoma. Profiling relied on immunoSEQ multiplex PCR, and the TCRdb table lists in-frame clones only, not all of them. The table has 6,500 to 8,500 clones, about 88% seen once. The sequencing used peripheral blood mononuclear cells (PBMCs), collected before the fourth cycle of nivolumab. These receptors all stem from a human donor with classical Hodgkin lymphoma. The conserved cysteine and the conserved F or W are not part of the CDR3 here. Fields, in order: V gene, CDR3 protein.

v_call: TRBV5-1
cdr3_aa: ASSVAGLAGNEQF

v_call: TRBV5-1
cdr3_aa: ASSFPGLSETQY

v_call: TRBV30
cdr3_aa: AWSVREAHF

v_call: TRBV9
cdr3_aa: ASSAGNTGELF

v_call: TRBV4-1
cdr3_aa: ASSQEERQGVWETQY

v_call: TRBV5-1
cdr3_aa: ASREFSDNAVREF

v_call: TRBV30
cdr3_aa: ACQTRDKANYGYT

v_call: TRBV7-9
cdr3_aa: ASSLQYFNEQF

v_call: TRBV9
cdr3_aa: ASSGPSGGAGEQF

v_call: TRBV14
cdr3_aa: ASSQGGERGKRETQY

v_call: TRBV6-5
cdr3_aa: ASSFHRGSYGYT

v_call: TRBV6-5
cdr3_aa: ASSYSWQGGSPLH

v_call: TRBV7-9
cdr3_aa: ASSLGQGGFRPEAF

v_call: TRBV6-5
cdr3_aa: ASSYAGASTDTQY

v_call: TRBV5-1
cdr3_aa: ASGAGTGEETQY

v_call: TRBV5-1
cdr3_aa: ASSTRQGSNYGYT

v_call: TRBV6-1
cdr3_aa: ASKSQSNQPQH

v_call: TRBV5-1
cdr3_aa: ASSLVDRQAYGYT

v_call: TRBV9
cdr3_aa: ASTRGEGKRLGGAF

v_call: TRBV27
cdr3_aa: ASSPRPLVLNTEAF

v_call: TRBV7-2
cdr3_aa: ASSLGTSSYNEQF

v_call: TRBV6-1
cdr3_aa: ASSEKETQY

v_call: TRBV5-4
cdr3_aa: ASSRSGGPYNEQF

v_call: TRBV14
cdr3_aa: ASSQWAPTDTQY

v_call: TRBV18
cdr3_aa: ASSPTLAGDGTQY

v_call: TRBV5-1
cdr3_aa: ASSQGQGSYNSPLH

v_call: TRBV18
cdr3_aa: ASSTKGGGAYNEQF

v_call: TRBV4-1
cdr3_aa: ASSRLPGGEGDTQY

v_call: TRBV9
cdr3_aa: ASSVKLGRDRGMNTEAF

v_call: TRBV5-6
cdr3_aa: ASSLAVGSQETQY

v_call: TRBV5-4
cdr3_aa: ASSLSGTPYNEQF

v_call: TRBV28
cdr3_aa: ASSRWGARNTEAF

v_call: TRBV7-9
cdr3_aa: ASSPVRPAGNTIY

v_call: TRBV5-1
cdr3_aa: ASSRVQGGDYGYT

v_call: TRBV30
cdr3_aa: AVGVNTEAF

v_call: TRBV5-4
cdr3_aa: ASSLGGTTEAF